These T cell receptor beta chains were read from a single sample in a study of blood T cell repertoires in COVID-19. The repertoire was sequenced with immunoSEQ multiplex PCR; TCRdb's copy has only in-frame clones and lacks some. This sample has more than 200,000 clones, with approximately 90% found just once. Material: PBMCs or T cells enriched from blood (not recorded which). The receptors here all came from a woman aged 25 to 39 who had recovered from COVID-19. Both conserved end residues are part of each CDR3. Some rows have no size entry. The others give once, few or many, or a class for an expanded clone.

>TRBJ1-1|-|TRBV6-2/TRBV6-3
CASSYLATNTEAFF
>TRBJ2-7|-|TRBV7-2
CAGSQGGYSEQYF
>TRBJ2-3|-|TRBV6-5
CASSLSGRGADTQYF
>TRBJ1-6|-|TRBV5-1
CASSPDSTYNSPLHF
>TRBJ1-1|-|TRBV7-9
CASSPRGGAGEAFF
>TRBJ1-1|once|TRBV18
CASSPLQSGTVNTEAFF
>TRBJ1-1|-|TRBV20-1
CSASSGSMNTEAFF
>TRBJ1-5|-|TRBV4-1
CASSQDFGGTGGVGLSNQPQHF
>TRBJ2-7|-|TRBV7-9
CASSRGQSLDEQYF
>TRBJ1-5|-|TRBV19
CASNLEGHNQPQHF
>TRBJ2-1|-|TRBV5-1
CASSLGTSGSPFGEQFF
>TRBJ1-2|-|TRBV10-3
CATQFDPQRDGYTF
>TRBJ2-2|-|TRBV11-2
CASSILAGELFF
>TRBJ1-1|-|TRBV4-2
CASSPRGFEAFF
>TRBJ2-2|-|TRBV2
CASSEANRGRRTGELFF
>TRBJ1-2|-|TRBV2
CASSPTAGGYGYTF
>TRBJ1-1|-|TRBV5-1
CASSLSGGNTEAFF
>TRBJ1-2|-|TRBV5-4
CASSSTGLYGYTF
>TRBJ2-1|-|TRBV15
CATSRDLKGAFEQFF
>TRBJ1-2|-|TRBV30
CAWSDGQNYGYTF
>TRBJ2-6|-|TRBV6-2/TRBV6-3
CASSYARSGANVLTF
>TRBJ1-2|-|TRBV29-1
CSVARTDYGYTF
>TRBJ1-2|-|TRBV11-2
CASSLDRRNGYTF
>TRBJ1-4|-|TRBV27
CASSLRAISTNEKLFF
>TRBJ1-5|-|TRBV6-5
CASRGRWQGSQPQHF
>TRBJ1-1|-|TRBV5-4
CASSWWRIGVITEAFF
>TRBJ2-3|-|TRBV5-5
CASTLAGLGTDTQYF
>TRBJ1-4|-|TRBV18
CASSASRDEKLFF
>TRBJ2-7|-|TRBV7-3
CASSLMAGGNEQYF
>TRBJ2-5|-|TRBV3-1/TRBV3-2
CASSPRVGVETQYF
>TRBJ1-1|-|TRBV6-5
CASSPPNRGNTEAFF
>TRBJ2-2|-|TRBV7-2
CASSWSTGELFF
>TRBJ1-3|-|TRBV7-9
CASSLDRGNTIYF
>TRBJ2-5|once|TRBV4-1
CASSLELRQETQYF
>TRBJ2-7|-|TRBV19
CASSNQGQTYYEQYF
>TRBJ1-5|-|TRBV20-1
CSASEVGQVVNQPQHF
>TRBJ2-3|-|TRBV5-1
CASSLEVRRVGDTQYF
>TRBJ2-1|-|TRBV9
CASSITLDWSNEQFF
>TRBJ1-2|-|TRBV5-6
CASSQGDRLLNYGYTF
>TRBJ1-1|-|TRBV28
CASRAPGNTEAFF
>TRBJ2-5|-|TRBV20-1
CSASWGLETQYF
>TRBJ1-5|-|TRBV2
CASSGATTGGFFEATLDPQHF
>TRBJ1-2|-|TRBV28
CASSLGQGAVYGYTF
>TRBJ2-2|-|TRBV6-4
CASSDSEQGNTGELFF
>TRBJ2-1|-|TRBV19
CASRVRELYNEQFF
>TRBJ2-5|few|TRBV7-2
CASSLYGTSGQETQYF
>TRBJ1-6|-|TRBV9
CASSVAGQNHSPLHF
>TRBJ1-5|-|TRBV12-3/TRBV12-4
CASVTGDNQPQHF
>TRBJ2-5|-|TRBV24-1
CATSDPGLYQETQYF
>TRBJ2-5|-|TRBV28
CASSLSGRAEKTQYF
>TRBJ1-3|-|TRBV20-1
CSASVGQFGNTIYF
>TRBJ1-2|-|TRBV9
CASSVGNREKGYGYTF